The entry below gives a single TCR beta chain sequence along with its context. A single count supports this clonotype. Its antigen is not yet known. Base qualities are missing; no much larger clone stands one base away. Weak support is all one read offers. TCR cDNA was made using 5'RACE template switching, a step that added a universal primer site and unique molecular identifiers. Priming for cDNA synthesis came from both the TCR alpha and TCR beta constant segments. Libraries were amplified in two PCR steps, with sample barcodes and sequencing adapters added in the second step. Libraries were sequenced on Illumina HiSeq 2500 (2x100 bp) or NovaSeq (2x150 bp). On the authors' methods: MIGEC handled demultiplexing of reads and collapsing into UMI consensus sequences, while MiXCR performed V(D)J alignment. Using edgeR on replicate PBMC samples, clonotypes were called vaccine-responding if FDR was below 0.01 and the log2 fold change was above 5 up to day 15. CD4 or CD8 identity was assigned to each bulk clonotype according to whether the clonotype was present at higher abundance in the sequenced CD4 repertoire or the sequenced CD8 repertoire. The public reads were run again by TCRdb, first through fastp at Q25 and then through MiXCR, and only productive beta chains were kept. Here each entry gathers all rows of one CDR3 protein and keeps the most common genes and DNA. The V and J calls and clone size come from TCRdb's table, not from the authors' own analysis. The sample data list fewer than 450,000 distinct CDR3 sequences, and approximately 8% of these were observed just once. The ten top clones hold approximately 16% of the sample.

From the germline V gene (reference sequence), CDR1 is DFQATT and CDR2 is SNEGSKA. The CDR3 runs 14 residues from the cysteine to the phenylalanine. Only CDR3 DNA remains: 42 bases, in frame from the first base. The germline V and J ends show losses of 4 bases and 5 bases respectively, and no gene match explains 10 bases of the junction. These data originate in a study of T cells after yellow fever vaccination (dated by TCRdb to between 2017 and 2020). About the full investigation: The SMART-Seq v4 Ultra Low Input RNA kit was used to prepare libraries from fractions with low cell numbers. To follow T-cell clones before and after both primary and booster YFV17D yellow fever vaccination, bulk TCR alpha and beta repertoires underwent longitudinal sequencing. Blood samples were taken at several timepoints before and after primary and secondary immunization, and bulk PBMC replicates and cell subsets were isolated. The cohort comprised two healthy male donors, one aged 18 to 30 and one aged 30 to 40 years.

Overall study results and their limits: A small share of clonotypes was detected in both CD4 and CD8 compartments, with the overlap likely arising from convergent recombination. Most clones expanded after primary vaccination were re-detected after the booster (almost 98% of CD4 and about 88% of CD8), suggesting broad memory maintenance. Computational filtering was needed because FACS-sorted repertoires could contain abundant contaminating clonotypes from the bulk population. The secondary T-cell response was weaker than the primary response but faster, peaking on day 5 instead of day 15. Only two donors were included in the study, so the extent to which the findings can be generalized is limited.

What this sample's treatment or condition label stands for: live attenuated yellow fever vaccine strain. Two biological replicates of bulk PBMCs were collected at each blood-draw timepoint. PBMCs were isolated from peripheral blood using a standard Ficoll-Paque protocol. TriZol was used to extract RNA from bulk PBMCs, from CD4 and CD8 fractions, and from dextramer-positive and dextramer-negative fractions. This TCR was recovered from a young man who received the YFV17D yellow fever vaccine. The rearranged segments are TRBV20-1 and TRBJ2-5; 7 junctional bases match TRBD2. Source: PBMCs, taken 35 to 50 days after the first yellow fever vaccination. CDR3 sequence: CSAKRVSGRETQYF. The nucleotide sequence is given as TGCAGTGCTAAAAGGGTATCCGGGAGGGAGACCCAGTACTTC.